This T cell receptor beta chain was sequenced during a study of blood T cell repertoires in COVID-19. Study at large: The United States, Italy and Spain were the sources of the acute and convalescent COVID-19 samples.

Recovery among Cohort 3 donors was established by two negative PCRs, clearance, or symptom resolution. CDR1 is KGHSH and CDR2 is LQKENI in the germline V gene. The CDR3 consists of 16 residues. Trimming took 2 bases from V and 7 from J, leaving 20 bases between them. As handled by the study authors: How many nucleated cells were present was estimated from reference gene primer amplification. TCRdb's copy holds only in-frame clones and misses some; the assay was immunoSEQ multiplex PCR. That table is the source of V, J and clone size, and D and trimming were worked out from the DNA. The sample records approximately 200,000 clones, 70% to 90% being singletons.

What was sequenced was PBMCs or T cells enriched from blood (not recorded which). The V call is TRBV18, the J call TRBJ1-1, with D uncertain. The TCR sequence derives from a man in his forties who had recovered from COVID-19. The CDR3 loop reads CASSPFFTGREIEAFF. The CDR3 DNA is TGTGCCAGCTCACCATTTTTCACCGGCCGGGAAATTGAAGCTTTCTTT.